These T cell receptor beta chains were read from a single sample in a study of shared clonotypes between healthy human individuals. Repertoires were generated with immunoSEQ multiplex PCR, while TCRdb's copy carries only in-frame clones and drops some. The sample contains a few million clones, roughly 95% of which appear only once. Material for sequencing was naive CD4+ T cells sorted from blood. These receptor sequences come from a man younger than 30 in good health. CDR3s include the opening cysteine and the closing phenylalanine or tryptophan. D genes are given only for firm matches. A clone size is listed for some rows: how often the clone was seen (once, few, many), or a class if it is expanded.

>NA|TRBV6-4|TRBD1|TRBJ1-6
TGTGCCAGCTCGAATTCCGGGACAGGGGATTCACCCCTCCACTTT
CASSNSGTGDSPLHF
>NA|TRBV21-1|NA|TRBJ1-1
TGTGCCAGCAGCAAGGTCGTCCGGACAGGGGGCCGTGAGGCTTTCTTT
CASSKVVRTGGREAFF
>NA|TRBV5-1|NA|TRBJ2-7
TGCGCCAGCAGCTTGGTTCCAGGGGTGGATGAGCAGTACTTC
CASSLVPGVDEQYF
>NA|TRBV10-2|NA|TRBJ2-1
TGCGCCAGCAGTGTAGCTGTTGAGCAGTTCTTC
CASSVAVEQFF
>NA|TRBV5-5|NA|TRBJ2-5
TGTGCCAGCAGCTTAGGAGGCGGGGAGACCCAGTACTTC
CASSLGGGETQYF
>NA|TRBV28|NA|TRBJ2-7
TGTGCCAGCAGAGGTCAGTCTGTGGGGGGCTACGAGCAGTACTTC
CASRGQSVGGYEQYF
>NA|TRBV11-2|NA|TRBJ2-3
TGTGCCAGCCTCCCCGGACTTAGCACAGATACGCAGTATTTT
CASLPGLSTDTQYF
>NA|TRBV19|TRBD1|TRBJ2-7
TGTGCCAGTATGGACAGGGCCCGCTACGAGCAGTACTTC
CASMDRARYEQYF
>NA|TRBV7-9|TRBD1|TRBJ1-4
TGTGCCAGCAGCCCCGGGACAGGGCGGGATGAAAAACTGTTTTTT
CASSPGTGRDEKLFF
>NA|TRBV5-1|NA|TRBJ2-3
TGCGCCAGCAGCCCGTACCCAGGGGATACGCAGTATTTT
CASSPYPGDTQYF
>NA|TRBV7-9|NA|TRBJ2-6
TGTGCCAGCAGCTCTGCTCGGGACGGCCTACGCTCTGGGGCCAACGTCCTGACTTTC
CASSSARDGLRSGANVLTF
>NA|TRBV6-6|NA|TRBJ2-7
TGTGCCAGCAGAGTGGGCGTGCCATACGAGCAGTACTTC
CASRVGVPYEQYF
>NA|TRBV7-2|TRBD2|TRBJ2-2
TGTGCCAGCAGCTTAGTAGGGACTAGCAGCGCCGGGGAGCTGTTTTTT
CASSLVGTSSAGELFF
>NA|TRBV6-6|TRBD2|TRBJ2-7
TGTGCCAGCAGTTACTCGGCTAGCGGGGTAGCCTCCGAGCAGTACTTC
CASSYSASGVASEQYF
>NA|TRBV6-6|TRBD1|TRBJ1-5
TGTGCCAGCAATACTGACAGGGGGCGAGGGAATCAGCCCCAGCATTTT
CASNTDRGRGNQPQHF
>NA|TRBV19|NA|TRBJ1-5
TGTGCCAGTAGTATTGGCACGCTCGTGACAGCATATCAGCCCCAGCATTTT
CASSIGTLVTAYQPQHF
>NA|TRBV11-2|TRBD1|TRBJ2-2
TGTGCCAGCAGACCAGTCGGGACAGGGGTGAACACCGGGGAGCTGTTTTTT
CASRPVGTGVNTGELFF
>few|TRBV19|NA|TRBJ1-6
TGTGCCAGTAGTACCCACTGGACAGCTTATAATTCACCCCTCCACTTT
CASSTHWTAYNSPLHF
>NA|TRBV7-2|NA|TRBJ2-7
TGTGCCAGCAGCTTAGCCGGATCAGCTCGCGAGCAGTACTTC
CASSLAGSAREQYF
>NA|TRBV11-2|NA|TRBJ2-7
TGTGCCAGCAGCTTAGACTGGGCGGGATCCTACGAGCAGTACTTC
CASSLDWAGSYEQYF
>NA|TRBV30|TRBD1|TRBJ1-2
TGTGCCTGGAGTGCATACCGGGACAGCTATGGCTACACCTTC
CAWSAYRDSYGYTF
>NA|TRBV4-3|NA|TRBJ2-3
TGCGCCAGCAGCCAGGGGGGATTAAGCACAGATACGCAGTATTTT
CASSQGGLSTDTQYF
>NA|TRBV4-3|NA|TRBJ1-2
TGCGCCAGCAGCCAAGGCACAGGGCCGGGCTATGGCTACACCTTC
CASSQGTGPGYGYTF
>NA|TRBV2|TRBD1|TRBJ2-1
TGTGCCAGTGCCGGGACAGCTTACAATGAGCAGTTCTTC
CASAGTAYNEQFF
>NA|TRBV4-1|TRBD2|TRBJ2-7
TGCGCCAGCAGCCAACCTACTAGCGGGAGATTCTACGAGCAGTACTTC
CASSQPTSGRFYEQYF
>NA|TRBV28|TRBD2|TRBJ2-1
TGTGCCAGCAGTTTCTTCCGACTAGCGGGGGGGCTATACAATGAGCAGTTCTTC
CASSFFRLAGGLYNEQFF
>once|TRBV6-5|NA|TRBJ2-7
TGTGCCAGCACGGCGGCCATGCCCTACGAGCAGTACTTC
CASTAAMPYEQYF
>NA|TRBV2|NA|TRBJ2-1
TGTGCCAGCAGCCCCGTTTACAATGAGCAGTTCTTC
CASSPVYNEQFF
>NA|TRBV5-6|TRBD1|TRBJ1-3
TGTGCCAGCAGCCCAGCTTTGGACAGGGTTGGAAACACCATATATTTT
CASSPALDRVGNTIYF
>once|TRBV7-9|TRBD1|TRBJ1-4
TGTGCCAGCAGCGCCGGGACAGGGGCACTTAATGAAAAACTGTTTTTT
CASSAGTGALNEKLFF
>NA|TRBV19|NA|TRBJ1-5
TGTGCCAGTAGTCCGACCACTAATAGCAATCAGCCCCAGCATTTT
CASSPTTNSNQPQHF
>NA|TRBV29-1|TRBD1|TRBJ1-1
TGCAGCGTCAAGCCCAGGGGGGGCGAGAACACTGAAGCTTTCTTT
CSVKPRGGENTEAFF
>NA|TRBV19|NA|TRBJ1-5
TGTGCCAGTAGTAGCCGGTGGCCCCAGCATTTT
CASSSRWPQHF
>NA|TRBV10-1|NA|TRBJ2-4
TGCGCCAGCAGTGAGTCTTGGACAGCAAAAAACATTCAGTACTTC
CASSESWTAKNIQYF
>NA|TRBV1|NA|TRBJ1-5
TGCACCAGCAGGAGGATTACCGGGACAGCCCCTTATAATAGCAATCAGCCCCAGCATTTT
CTSRRITGTAPYNSNQPQHF
>few|TRBV2|NA|TRBJ1-2
TGTGCCAGCAGCGTTGGCGTAAGTTTGGGCTACACCTTC
CASSVGVSLGYTF
>NA|TRBV4-2|NA|TRBJ2-2
TGTGCCAGCAGCCAAAATCAGGGTTCGTCCGGGGAGCTGTTTTTT
CASSQNQGSSGELFF
>NA|TRBV18|NA|TRBJ2-2
TGTGCCAGCTCACCACCCCCACCCGCCGGGGAGCTGTTTTTT
CASSPPPPAGELFF
>NA|TRBV5-4|NA|TRBJ1-6
TGTGCCAGCAGCCCAGAGACAAATTCACCCCTCCACTTT
CASSPETNSPLHF